This entry describes one T cell receptor (beta chain). It has no known antigen specificity. Per-nucleotide qualities are absent, and no much larger clonotype sits a single base away. This specimen belongs to a study of regulatory T cells in long-lasting Graves disease (dated by TCRdb to about 2021). As for the study more broadly: Newly diagnosed Graves' disease patients had taken antithyroid drugs for less than 3 months. This study used TCR sequencing and RNA sequencing of peripheral blood to compare persistent Graves' disease patients against newly diagnosed Graves' disease patients. The study took place in China and was registered as a clinical trial. A total of about 35 samples underwent TCR sequencing, from some 13 patients with persistent Graves' disease and 20 or so patients with newly diagnosed Graves' disease. Points the paper makes about the study in general: Sequencing and analysis were restricted to the TCR beta chain. Persistent patients shared more public clonotypes among themselves (around 3,000) than newly diagnosed patients did (about 900). Preferential use of TRBV28, TRBJ1-2 and TRBJ2-5 was observed in persistent disease, whereas TRBV20-1 and TRBJ2-1 were favored in newly diagnosed disease. The authors noted that the small sample size was a limitation that may lower accuracy. The study examined only peripheral blood because the primary lesion, thyroid tissue, could not be accessed. Compared with newly diagnosed patients, patients with persistent Graves' disease had lower TCR Shannon entropy and fewer highly expanded clones, which suggests clonal expansion.

Receptor amplification or capture employed multiplex PCR. Sequenced on an Illumina HiSeq 4000. TCR beta libraries were built with iRepertoire HTBI primers and Arm-PCR amplification of CDR3 regions. Before sequencing, the PCR products went through gel purification. The paper's data handling went like this. Across samples, roughly 60 TRBV and 14 TRBJ segments were identified and used for gene usage analysis of CDR3 amino acid clonotypes. COPE and FqMerger were used to merge filtered high-quality paired reads into contigs. BLAST was used to align contigs to IMGT TRBV, TRBD and TRBJ reference genes, with CDR3 defined following IMGT. Any clonotype with a frequency above 0.1% was counted as a highly expanded clone. Shannon entropy served as the measure of repertoire diversity, while the Gini coefficient captured V-J evenness. Public clonotypes were defined as clonotypes shared by more than one individual. The raw public data were reprocessed by TCRdb itself: fastp quality trimming at Q25, MiXCR clonotype calling, in-frame beta chains only. Rows merge per CDR3 protein into single entries with the most common DNA and genes. TCRdb, not the original authors, processed these V and J calls. In all, the sample holds approximately 560,000 distinct CDR3 sequences, and around 16% of those were seen once. The top ten constitute 9.5% to 15% of the sample.

At the junction V is shortened by 2 bases and J by 0 bases, with 13 bases in between. Spanning cysteine to phenylalanine, the CDR3 consists of 16 amino acids. Only the CDR3 part of the read is kept: 48 bases, read in frame from the first base. CDR1 KGHSH and CDR2 LQKENI are derived from the germline V gene. Interpreted using the paper, the time point label stands for: newly diagnosed GD, antithyroid drugs for less than 3 months. For both TCR sequencing and RNA sequencing, RNA was extracted from PBMCs in TRIzol. The diagnosis of Graves' disease followed American Thyroid Association guidelines. Recruitment of patients was carried out at an endocrinology department in Xi'an, China. From each patient, approximately 10 milliliters of peripheral blood was collected into an EDTA anticoagulant tube. Ficoll Paque Plus density gradient separation was used to isolate PBMCs, and no further T cell sorting was done. An Agilent 2100 Bioanalyzer and agarose gel were used to check RNA quality, and a NanoDrop 2000 was used to measure RNA concentration.

These data were also reused for a study on T cells in Graves' hyperthyroidism and ophthalmopathy. Per the second study: Stable Graves' hyperthyroidism was defined as the absence of progression to ophthalmopathy over 18 months of follow-up. Hyperthyroidism patients were aged 18 to 65 years and newly diagnosed, with disease duration of less than 2 months. Patients with uncontrolled infections, other autoimmune diseases, pregnancy or lactation were excluded. Clinical symptoms, serum thyroxine and TRAb, thyroid ultrasound, and orbital computed tomography formed the basis for the diagnoses. For the first round of RT-PCR on the TCR CDR3, the HTBI primer set was used together with the Qiagen OneStep RT-PCR kit. Most expanded thyroid clonotypes (frequency above 0.001) were also detected in blood, a finding suggesting that blood repertoires may reflect thyroid immune responses. In cross-validation, a model built on a 13 V-J signature told ophthalmopathy apart from stable hyperthyroidism with under 90% sensitivity and approximately 81% specificity, and in testing the same model reached 80%/75%. In validation, the model predicted progression to ophthalmopathy with 55% to 71% sensitivity and about 73% specificity, a median of about 6 months before onset. TCR V-J signatures able to tell the groups apart were searched for in a discovery cohort of 100 patients, of whom 40 to 45 had Graves' ophthalmopathy and around 57 had stable Graves' hyperthyroidism. Prospective prediction of ophthalmopathy was tested in an independent validation cohort of approximately 19 hyperthyroidism patients and around 16 patients who later progressed to ophthalmopathy. The approximately 98 discovery patients were randomly divided into training and test sets at a 7:3 ratio. Thyroid tissue and blood T-cell repertoires from several Graves' hyperthyroidism patients were also compared in the study. After blood sampling, hyperthyroidism patients were treated with methimazole at a starting dose of 30 mg daily, and ophthalmopathy patients were treated with high-dose intravenous methylprednisolone. Libraries were constructed in a second round of multiplex PCR, after which size selection and purification were performed. Libraries were sequenced paired-end with 100 bp reads on an Illumina HiSeq2000. Raw data were processed with SOAPnuke, discarding reads with adapters, uncalled bases, mean Phred below 15, or no exact constant-primer or identifier match. High-quality paired reads were merged using COPE v1.2.5, and each unique nucleotide sequence was defined as a clonotype. MiTCR v1.1 was used to align the clonotypes against IMGT TRBV, TRBD and TRBJ reference segments. The analysis included only V-J combinations with a frequency above 0.0001, which together covered over 98% of the repertoires. A TCS score was defined as the ratio of F50 (clonal expansion) to E x V (chaos), with BLOSUM62-based TCRdist applied between CDR3 peptides within each V-J. Welch's t-statistics and random forest reduced fewer than 550 V-J features to about 13, which were used in a naive Bayes classifier (R e1071). No statistical method was used to fix the sample size in advance, and group allocation was not hidden from the investigators. The paper describes TCR Vbeta CDR3 sequencing of some 130 peripheral blood samples, made up of 40 to 45 ophthalmopathy patients, around 78 hyperthyroidism patients and around 17 progressor patients.

The sequence derives from a young man with Graves disease. Donor details come from another sample of the same person, matched by shared clones. The chain is made from TRBV18 and TRBJ1-1; a tentative D call is TRBD1 (6 bases match). This specimen was peripheral blood mononuclear cells (PBMCs), taken at new diagnosis, from a patient treated with antithyroid drugs. The DNA reads TGTGCCAGCTCACCAATGGCAGGGGAAATGAACACTGAAGCTTTCTTT. This sequence encodes CASSPMAGEMNTEAFF. The full variable domain, with segments outside the CDR3 supplied by the reference TRBV18 and TRBJ1-1 proteins, appears as NAGVMQNPRHLVRRRGQEARLRCSPMKGHSHVYWYRQLPEEGLKFMVYLQKENIIDESGMPKERFSAEFPKEGPSILRIQQVVRGDSAAYFCASSPMAGEMNTEAFFGQGTRLTVV.